This T cell receptor beta chain was sequenced during a study of low-dose radiotherapy and immunotherapy resistance in tumors. Trimming took off 2 bases at V and 5 bases at J, with 15 bases between the two ends. The CDR3 has 15 amino acids. CDR1 and CDR2 (germline): MNHEY, SVGAGI. First-strand cDNA relied on TRAV- and TRBV-specific primers spanning alpha and beta chains. With a V-primer adapter and a constant-region primer, TCRs were amplified for 20 to 25 PCR cycles. Using its own MiXCR run on the reads, TCRdb lists one record per CDR3 protein. Here the sample spans around 80,000 distinct CDR3 sequences, approximately 17% being singletons. This clonotype has a count of ten or more. Time point noted: before trial treatment.

The TCR sequence derives from a male donor with prostate cancer. Sequencing used PBMCs, obtained before treatment. The chain employs TRBV6-5 and TRBJ1-1; D is possibly TRBD1 (6 bases). CDR3 loop: CASSYPGGARTEAFF. In nucleotides, the CDR3 is TGTGCCAGCAGTTACCCCGGGGGGGCGAGGACTGAAGCTTTCTTT.